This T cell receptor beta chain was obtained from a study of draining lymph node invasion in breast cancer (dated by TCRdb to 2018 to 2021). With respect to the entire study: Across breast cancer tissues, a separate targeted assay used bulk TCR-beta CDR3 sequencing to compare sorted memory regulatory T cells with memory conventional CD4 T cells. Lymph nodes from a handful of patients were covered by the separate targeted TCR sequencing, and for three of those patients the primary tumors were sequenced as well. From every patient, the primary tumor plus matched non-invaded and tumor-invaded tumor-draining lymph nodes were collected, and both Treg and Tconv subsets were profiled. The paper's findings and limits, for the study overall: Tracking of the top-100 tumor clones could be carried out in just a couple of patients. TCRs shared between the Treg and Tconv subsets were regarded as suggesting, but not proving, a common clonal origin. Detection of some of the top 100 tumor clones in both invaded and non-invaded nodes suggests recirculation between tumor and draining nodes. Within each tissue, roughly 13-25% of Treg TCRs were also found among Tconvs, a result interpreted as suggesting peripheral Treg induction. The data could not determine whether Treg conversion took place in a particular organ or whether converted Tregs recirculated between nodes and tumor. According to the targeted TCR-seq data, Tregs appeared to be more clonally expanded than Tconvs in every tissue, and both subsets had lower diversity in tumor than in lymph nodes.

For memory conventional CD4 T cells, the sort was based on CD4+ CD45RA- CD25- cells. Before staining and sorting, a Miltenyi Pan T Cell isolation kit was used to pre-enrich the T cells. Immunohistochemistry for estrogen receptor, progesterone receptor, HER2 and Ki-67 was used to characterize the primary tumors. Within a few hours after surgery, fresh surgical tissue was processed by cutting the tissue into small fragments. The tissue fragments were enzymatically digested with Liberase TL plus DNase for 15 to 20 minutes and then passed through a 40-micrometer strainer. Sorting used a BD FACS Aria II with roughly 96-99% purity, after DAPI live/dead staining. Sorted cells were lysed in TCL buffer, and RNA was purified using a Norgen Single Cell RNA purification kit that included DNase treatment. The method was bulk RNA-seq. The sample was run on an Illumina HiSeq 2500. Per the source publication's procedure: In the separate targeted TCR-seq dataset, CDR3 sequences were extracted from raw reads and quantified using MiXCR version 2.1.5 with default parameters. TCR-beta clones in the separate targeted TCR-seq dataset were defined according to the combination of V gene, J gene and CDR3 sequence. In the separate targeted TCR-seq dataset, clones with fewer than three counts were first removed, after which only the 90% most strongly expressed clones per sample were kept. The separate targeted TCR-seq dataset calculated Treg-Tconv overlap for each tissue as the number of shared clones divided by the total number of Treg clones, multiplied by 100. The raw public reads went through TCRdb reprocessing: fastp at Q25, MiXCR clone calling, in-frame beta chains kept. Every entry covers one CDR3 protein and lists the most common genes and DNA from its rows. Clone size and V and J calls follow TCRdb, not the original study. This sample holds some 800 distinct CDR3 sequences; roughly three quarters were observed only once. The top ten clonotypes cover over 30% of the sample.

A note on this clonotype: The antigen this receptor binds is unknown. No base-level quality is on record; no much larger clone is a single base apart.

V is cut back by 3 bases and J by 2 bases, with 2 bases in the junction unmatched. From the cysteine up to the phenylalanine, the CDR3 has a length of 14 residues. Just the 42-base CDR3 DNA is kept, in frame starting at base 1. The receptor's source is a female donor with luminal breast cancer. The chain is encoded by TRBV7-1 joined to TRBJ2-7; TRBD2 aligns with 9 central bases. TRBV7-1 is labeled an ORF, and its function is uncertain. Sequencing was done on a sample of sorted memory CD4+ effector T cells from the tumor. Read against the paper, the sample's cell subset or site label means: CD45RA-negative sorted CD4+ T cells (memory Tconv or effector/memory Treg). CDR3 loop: CASSSGLAPYEQYF. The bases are TGTGCCAGCAGCTCGGGACTAGCTCCCTACGAGCAGTACTTC.